One and the same sample provided the 8 T cell receptor beta chains below, sequenced in a study of CD8 T cells in ankylosing spondylitis. Overall study findings and caveats: Characteristic of ankylosing spondylitis blood, it appeared, was a TCR beta motif comprising roughly 8 highly homologous variants.

Their target antigens are unknown. From the 5' RACE reads, TCRdb called clonotypes with MiXCR, one entry per CDR3 protein. The table includes approximately 300,000 distinct CDR3 sequences, roughly 8% detected once. Sequenced material: blood, either unsorted or a sorted T cell fraction (not recorded which). These receptors came from a male donor with ankylosing spondylitis.

This clonotype was detected only a few times. J is TRBJ1-5 and V is TRBV19; the D gene is possibly TRBD1 (5 bases). Trimming cost V 1 base and J 3 bases, with 10 bases left between them. CDR3 length: 15 amino acids. Germline lookup yields CDR1 LNHDA and CDR2 SQIVND (reference sequence). CDR3 protein: CASSIVQGSNQPQHF. The CDR3 DNA reads TGTGCCAGTAGTATAGTTCAGGGATCCAATCAGCCCCAGCATTTT.

This rearrangement joins TRBV5-1 to TRBJ2-3, with TRBD2 identical over 13 bases. Germline V gives CDR1 SGHRS, CDR2 YFSETQ. The trim removed 4 bases at V and 3 bases at J, leaving 11 bases unmatched. The CDR3 contains 18 residues. The CDR3 spells CASSLYMTTSGRTDTQYF. The CDR3 DNA follows: TGCGCCAGCAGCCTTTACATGACGACTAGCGGGAGGACAGATACGCAGTATTTT.

This clonotype was seen at least ten times. The rearrangement joins TRBV5-1 to TRBJ2-1, with D possibly TRBD2 on 6 matching bases. CDR1 is SGHRS, CDR2 YFSETQ, per germline. This CDR3 contains 15 residues. V lost 1 base and J lost 5, with 13 bases in between. CDR3 loop: CASSLLGGWNNEQFF. For the CDR3, the DNA is TGCGCCAGCAGCTTGTTGGGGGGTTGGAACAATGAGCAGTTCTTC.

This clonotype came up many times. This rearrangement joins TRBV4-1 to TRBJ2-7, with unresolved D. The CDR3 covers 15 residues. Per the germline V gene, CDR1 is MGHRA and CDR2 is YSYEKL. With 0 bases removed from V and 5 bases from J, the gap between germline ends came to 14 bases. The CDR3 loop reads CASSQEIGQAHEQYF. The CDR3 DNA sequence: TGCGCCAGCAGCCAAGAAATCGGGCAGGCCCACGAGCAGTACTTC.

This clonotype was seen a handful of times. The chain links TRBV5-1 to TRBJ1-1; possibly TRBD1 for D (6 bases). This CDR3 region has 13 residues. The germline V and J ends were trimmed by 2 bases and 3 bases, with 8 bases remaining between them. Looked up from germline, CDR1 is SGHRS and CDR2 is YFSETQ. Here the CDR3 reads CASSFGGHTEAFF. In DNA, the CDR3 is TGCGCCAGCAGCTTCGGGGGGCACACTGAAGCTTTCTTT.

This clonotype was recorded a few times. The V call is TRBV25-1, the J call TRBJ2-6; 7 bases align to TRBD2. Germline CDR1 MGHDK, CDR2 SYGVNS. The ends lost 3 bases at V and 2 bases at J; junction bases unmatched: 10. The CDR3 consists of 18 residues. In DNA, the CDR3 is TGTGCCAGCAGTGAGGGAGGTCAGGGACTACCTGGGGCCAACGTCCTGACTTTC. Amino acids: CASSEGGQGLPGANVLTF.

This clonotype was seen many times. The chain has TRBV5-1 and TRBJ2-5, with D maybe TRBD1 (6 bases). Germline V lookup: CDR1 SGHRS, CDR2 YFSETQ. CDR3 length: 14 residues. Trimming took off 0 bases at V and 2 bases at J, with 8 bases between the two ends. The chain's CDR3 is CASSLDRVQETQYF. In DNA form, the CDR3 reads TGCGCCAGCAGCTTGGACAGGGTTCAAGAGACCCAGTACTTC. Full variable domain (rest looked up from reference TRBV5-1 and TRBJ2-5): KAGVTQTPRYLIKTRGQQVTLSCSPISGHRSVSWYQQTPGQGLQFLFEYFSETQRNKGNFPGRFSGRQFSNSRSEMNVSTLELGDSALYLCASSLDRVQETQYFGPGTRLLVL.

This clonotype was seen only a few times. The CDR3 nucleotides are TGTGCCAGCGGGGGGCCAGGGAGGGATCAGCCCCAGCATTTT. Residues: CASGGPGRDQPQHF. The gene calls are TRBV2 and TRBJ1-5; D might be TRBD1 (6 bases). The CDR3 is 14 amino acids. With 8 bases removed from V and 5 bases from J, the gap between germline ends came to 16 bases. Looked up from germline, CDR1 is SNHLY and CDR2 is FYNNEI.